This TCR beta chain was found in a study of blood T cell repertoires in COVID-19. Study as a whole: Sites in the United States, Italy and Spain provided acute and convalescent COVID-19 samples.

How the authors handled the data: Estimation of nucleated cell counts was performed using reference gene primer amplification. Here immunoSEQ multiplex PCR was the method, and the copy in TCRdb shows in-frame clones only, minus some. V, J and clone size were drawn from that table, and D and trimming were deduced from the DNA. Counted here are over 150,000 clones, about three quarters occurring once; the ten biggest clones make up approximately 8%. The germline gives CDR1 LNHDA, CDR2 SQIVND (reference sequence). The CDR3 runs to 10 residues. V lost 10 bases, J lost 5 bases, and 6 bases lay in between.

This rearrangement joins TRBV19 to TRBJ1-5; D unclear. This sequence was found in a man in his fifties or sixties with acute or convalescent COVID-19. Sequencing was done on a sample of peripheral blood. This CDR3 reads CATNYQPQHF. The CDR3 DNA sequence: TGTGCCACAAACTATCAGCCCCAGCATTTT. Variable domain in full (rest from reference TRBV19 and TRBJ1-5): DGGITQSPKYLFRKEGQNVTLSCEQNLNHDAMYWYRQDPGQGLRLIYYSQIVNDFQKGDIAEGYSVSREKKESFPLTVTSAQKNPTAFYLCATNYQPQHFGDGTRLSIL.